The 25 T cell receptor beta chains below come from one sample, sequenced in a study of blood T cell repertoires in COVID-19. Only in-frame clones appear in the TCRdb table, and some are missing; sequencing was by immunoSEQ multiplex PCR. Counted here are 200,000 to 250,000 clones, nearly 90% occurring once; the ten biggest clones make up around 16%. Material for sequencing was PBMCs or T cells enriched from blood (not recorded which). All receptors come from a man younger than 40 who had been exposed to COVID-19.

V usage is TRBV29-1 and J usage is TRBJ2-1; TRBD2 is a possible D gene (6 bases). There are 13 residues in the CDR3. The ends were cut back, 0 bases at V and 7 bases at J, with 10 bases in the middle. Germline-derived CDR1 and CDR2 are SQVTM and ANQGSEA. This chain's CDR3 is CSVEDGGLNEQFF. The DNA for the CDR3 is TGCAGCGTTGAAGACGGCGGACTAAATGAGCAGTTCTTC.

This rearrangement joins TRBV4-2 to TRBJ2-6; 9 nucleotides align to TRBD2. This CDR3 region has 21 residues. V was pared by 0 bases and J by 0 bases, with 12 bases of the junction left unmatched. The germline gives CDR1 LGHNA, CDR2 YNFKEQ. The CDR3 DNA sequence: TGTGCCAGCAGCCAAGATTTGGTAGCGGGGGCCCTCAGCTCTGGGGCCAACGTCCTGACTTTC. Protein product: CASSQDLVAGALSSGANVLTF.

The V gene is TRBV18, the J gene TRBJ1-5; 7 bases map to TRBD1. Unmatched junction bases numbered 12, after V lost 6 bases and J lost 10 bases. This CDR3 contains 14 residues. Germline V CDR1 and CDR2: KGHSH, LQKENI. The CDR3 loop is CASSQDRVLGPQHF. In DNA, the CDR3 is TGTGCCAGCTCTCAAGACAGGGTCCTCGGTCCCCAGCATTTT. Variable domain in full (rest from reference TRBV18 and TRBJ1-5): NAGVMQNPRHLVRRRGQEARLRCSPMKGHSHVYWYRQLPEEGLKFMVYLQKENIIDESGMPKERFSAEFPKEGPSILRIQQVVRGDSAAYFCASSQDRVLGPQHFGDGTRLSIL.

This rearrangement joins TRBV4-1 to TRBJ1-2; a weak D match, TRBD1 (6 bases). The CDR3 extends over 15 amino acids. V was cut by 3 bases and J by 7 bases, with 18 bases left in between. Germline V gene lookup returns CDR1 MGHRA and CDR2 YSYEKL. For the CDR3, the DNA is TGCGCCAGCAGCCACACCTTTCCAGGGGATAGTGGCTACACCTTC. Its protein product is CASSHTFPGDSGYTF.

The chain carries TRBV7-9 and TRBJ2-6, with D tentatively TRBD2 (5 bases). The length of the CDR3 is 15 residues. Germline loops: CDR1 SEHNR, CDR2 FQNEAQ (reference sequence). CDR3 residues: CAYWTSPGGANVLTF. CDR3 nucleotide sequence: TGTGCTTATTGGACCTCCCCGGGGGGGGCCAACGTCCTGACTTTC.

The chain combines TRBV6-5 with TRBJ1-1; D ambiguous. Germline values: CDR1 MNHEY, CDR2 SVGAGI. With 11 bases removed from V and 0 bases from J, the gap between germline ends came to 16 bases. This CDR3 region has 14 residues. The CDR3: CAGRVGEMNTEAFF. The CDR3 DNA follows: TGTGCCGGTCGGGTAGGAGAGATGAACACTGAAGCTTTCTTT.

The chain links TRBV4-1 to TRBJ1-2; 7 positions match TRBD1. CDR1 and CDR2 (germline): MGHRA, YSYEKL. Trimming took 0 bases from V and 6 from J; bases not matched to a gene: 7. This CDR3 has 15 amino acids. This CDR3 reads CASSQDPQGVNGYTF. The CDR3 DNA reads as TGCGCCAGCAGCCAAGACCCTCAGGGGGTAAATGGCTACACCTTC.

This rearrangement joins TRBV4-1 to TRBJ2-7, with TRBD2 matching over 7 bases. Germline lookup yields CDR1 MGHRA and CDR2 YSYEKL. This CDR3 region has 14 residues. J lost 5 bases, V lost 1 base, and 5 bases had no gene match. The CDR3 nucleotides read TGCGCCAGCAGCCAAGCTGAGGGGAGGGACGAGCAGTACTTC. Residues: CASSQAEGRDEQYF.

V gene TRBV3-1 (or the pseudogene TRBV3-2) combines with J gene TRBJ2-7, with 7 bases that match TRBD1. V shed 3 bases, J shed 6 bases, and the junction held 5 bases outside the gene matches. From germline, CDR1 is LGHDT and CDR2 YNNKEL (reference sequence). The CDR3 is 13 residues long. CDR3 nucleotides: TGTGCCAGCAGCCAGGTTACAGGGGCCGAGCAGTACTTC. It codes for CASSQVTGAEQYF.

This chain joins TRBV10-3 and TRBJ1-3, with D tentatively TRBD1 (6 bases). V was clipped by 3 bases and J by 5 bases, with 8 bases between them. Germline CDR1 ENHRY, CDR2 SYGVKD. This CDR3 contains 13 residues. The CDR3 DNA sequence: TGTGCCATCAGTGATACAGGGCGAAACACCATATATTTT. This codes for CAISDTGRNTIYF.

The chain uses TRBV27 and TRBJ2-7, with 7 bases matching TRBD1. There are 16 residues in the CDR3. In germline, CDR1 is MNHEY, CDR2 SMNVEV (reference sequence). V lost 6 bases to trimming and J lost 2 bases; unmatched junction nucleotides: 13. The CDR3 region is CASRAIGQALPYEQYF. CDR3 DNA sequence: TGTGCCAGCAGGGCCATCGGACAGGCGCTCCCCTACGAGCAGTACTTC.

The rearrangement uses TRBV19 and TRBJ2-1, with TRBD2 as a possible D gene (5 bases). CDR3 size: 17 residues. Germline V gene data show CDR1 as LNHDA and CDR2 as SQIVND (reference sequence). With 2 bases removed from V and 3 bases from J, the gap between germline ends came to 17 bases. The CDR3 bases are TGTGCCAGTAGTATATATCGAAGAACTGGAGGCTACAATGAGCAGTTCTTC. Encoded protein: CASSIYRRTGGYNEQFF. Based on the CDR3 plus reference TRBV19 and TRBJ2-1, the full variable domain is DGGITQSPKYLFRKEGQNVTLSCEQNLNHDAMYWYRQDPGQGLRLIYYSQIVNDFQKGDIAEGYSVSREKKESFPLTVTSAQKNPTAFYLCASSIYRRTGGYNEQFFGPGTRLTVL.

This clone was detected a few times. The V and J genes are TRBV18 and TRBJ1-2, with D perhaps matching TRBD1 (6 bases). The CDR3 contains 13 residues. The germline gives CDR1 KGHSH, CDR2 LQKENI. Trimming removed 6 bases from V and 4 bases from J, with 12 bases in between. The CDR3 protein is CASSQDRSYGYTF. CDR3 coding DNA: TGTGCCAGCTCTCAAGACAGGTCCTATGGCTACACCTTC.

The rearrangement uses TRBV11-2 and TRBJ2-5; 8 positions agree with TRBD2. Germline lookup yields CDR1 SGHAT and CDR2 FQNNGV. This CDR3 spans 15 amino acids. V lost 7 bases to trimming and J lost 4 bases; unmatched junction nucleotides: 11. The CDR3 DNA sequence: TGTGCCAGCAAATCCGGGACTAGGGATGGAGAGACCCAGTACTTC. Translated, it gives CASKSGTRDGETQYF. The variable domain in full, with the rest retrieved from reference TRBV11-2 and TRBJ2-5, is EAGVAQSPRYKIIEKRQSVAFWCNPISGHATLYWYQQILGQGPKLLIQFQNNGVVDDSQLPKDRFSAERLKGVDSTLKIQPAKLEDSAVYLCASKSGTRDGETQYFGPGTRLLVL.

The rearrangement links TRBV6-6 to TRBJ2-7; D gene ambiguous. This CDR3 has 13 amino acids. V was clipped by 6 bases and J by 3 bases, with 12 bases between them. The germline gives CDR1 MNHNY, CDR2 SVGAGI (reference sequence). CDR3 DNA sequence: TGTGCCAGCAGCTACCTAGATGACTACGAGCAGTACTTC. Encoded protein: CASSYLDDYEQYF.

The CDR3 bases are TGTGCCAGCAGCAGACCGGACAGGCTGAACACTGAAGCTTTCTTT. Encoded protein: CASSRPDRLNTEAFF. V is TRBV3-1 (or the pseudogene TRBV3-2) and J is TRBJ1-1, with TRBD1 matching over 7 bases. This CDR3 spans 15 amino acids. V was pared by 5 bases and J by 0 bases, with 6 bases of the junction left unmatched. Germline V gives CDR1 LGHDT, CDR2 YNNKEL (reference sequence).

V usage is TRBV7-3 and J usage is TRBJ1-1; 12 bases are shared with TRBD1. Germline V gene sequence: CDR1 SGHTA, CDR2 FQGTGA. The CDR3 covers 13 residues. After removal of 5 bases from V and 10 bases from J, the junction contained 5 bases not matched to a gene. In DNA form, the CDR3 reads TGTGCCAGCAGCCCCGGGACAGGGGGCGCAGCTTTCTTT. Translation gives CASSPGTGGAAFF. Complete variable domain (other parts from reference TRBV7-3 and TRBJ1-1): GAGVSQTPSNKVTEKGKYVELRCDPISGHTALYWYRQSLGQGPEFLIYFQGTGAADDSGLPNDRFFAVRPEGSVSTLKIQRTERGDSAVYLCASSPGTGGAAFFGQGTRLTVV.

This chain uses TRBV10-3 with TRBJ1-3, with D perhaps matching TRBD1 (6 bases). CDR3 size: 14 residues. CDR1 is ENHRY and CDR2 is SYGVKD in the germline V gene. Trimming took 6 bases from V and 0 from J, leaving 9 bases between them. This CDR3 is CAIRKDSSGNTIYF. In DNA, the CDR3 is TGTGCCATCAGGAAGGACAGCTCTGGAAACACCATATATTTT.

The V call is TRBV7-2, the J call TRBJ2-1, with a tentative D call TRBD2 (6 bases). The ends were cut back, 5 bases at V and 5 bases at J, with 22 bases in the middle. Per the germline V gene, CDR1 is SGHTA and CDR2 is FQGNSA. The CDR3 is 17 residues long. The CDR3 sequence is CASSAPRSGVPDNEQFF. The CDR3 region has the DNA TGTGCCAGCAGCGCCCCCCGGTCGGGGGTCCCCGACAATGAGCAGTTCTTC.

V is TRBV6-2 or TRBV6-3 and J is TRBJ2-7, with 7 nucleotides matching TRBD2. CDR3 size: 15 residues. V was pared by 4 bases and J by 2 bases, with 8 bases of the junction left unmatched. CDR1 is MNHEY, CDR2 SVGEGT, per germline. CDR3 in DNA: TGTGCCAGCAGTTCTGGGACTAAGGTTCCCTACGAGCAGTACTTC. It is translated as CASSSGTKVPYEQYF.

The genes are TRBV7-2 and TRBJ2-7; 7 bases fit TRBD2. V lost 2 bases, J lost 6 bases, and 1 base stayed unmatched. The CDR3 is 12 residues long. Germline values: CDR1 SGHTA, CDR2 FQGNSA. The CDR3 loop reads CASSLRGGEQYF. The DNA of the CDR3 is TGTGCCAGCAGCTTACGCGGGGGCGAGCAGTACTTC.

The chain combines TRBV7-9 with TRBJ2-1; TRBD1 matches 8 bases. This CDR3 region has 18 residues. Losses at the gene ends were 6 bases for V and 5 bases for J; bases not matched to a gene: 18. Per the germline V gene, CDR1 is SEHNR and CDR2 is FQNEAQ (reference sequence). CDR3 amino acids: CASRRRGEQGAMNNEQFF. CDR3 nucleotides: TGTGCCAGCAGGCGTAGAGGAGAGCAGGGGGCGATGAACAATGAGCAGTTCTTC.

The rearrangement uses TRBV4-3 and TRBJ1-1, with a weak D call TRBD1 (5 bases). Trimming took 4 bases from V and 11 from J, leaving 17 bases between them. The CDR3 sequence is 13 residues long. CDR1 is LGHNA, CDR2 YSLEER, per germline. The CDR3 region is CASSPGHVPEAFF. In nucleotides, the CDR3 is TGCGCCAGCAGCCCAGGACACGTCCCCGAGGCTTTCTTT.

The chain combines TRBV27 with TRBJ2-1; D is uncertain. V gave up 6 bases and J gave up 7 bases, with 10 bases separating them. The CDR3 totals 12 residues. Germline assignment: CDR1 MNHEY and CDR2 SMNVEV (reference sequence). The CDR3 DNA sequence: TGTGCCAGCAGCCCGCGAGTAAATGAGCAGTTCTTC. Translation: CASSPRVNEQFF.

This rearrangement joins TRBV3-1 (or the pseudogene TRBV3-2) to TRBJ2-5; the match to TRBD2 covers 9 bases. CDR3 size: 16 residues. CDR1 is LGHDT, CDR2 YNNKEL, per germline (reference sequence). V was pared by 4 bases and J by 5 bases, with 11 bases of the junction left unmatched. For the CDR3, the DNA is TGTGCCAGCAGCCGTTACGGTGCGGGGGGGGAGGAGACCCAGTACTTC. Protein product: CASSRYGAGGEETQYF.